A single sample gave rise to the 15 T cell receptor beta chains below, sequenced in a study of OX40 agonist ivuxolimab in advanced cancers. Repertoires were generated with immunoSEQ multiplex PCR, while TCRdb's copy carries only in-frame clones and drops some. This table holds some 37,000 clones, 88% found once. Here the sequenced sample was CD4+ or CD8+ T cells sorted from blood, taken in a trial of the OX40 agonist ivuxolimab. The receptors here all came from an adult with an advanced solid tumor such as melanoma, head and neck, liver or kidney cancer.

The rearrangement joins TRBV5-5 to TRBJ2-7, with 9 nucleotides matching TRBD1. The CDR3 loop spans 16 amino acids. Germline V lookup: CDR1 SGHKS, CDR2 YYEKEE (reference sequence). The V and J ends lost 7 bases and 0 bases, in that order; junction bases with no gene match: 11. The CDR3 loop reads CASWGFKTGGSYEQYF. The CDR3 region has the DNA TGTGCCAGCTGGGGTTTTAAGACAGGGGGCTCCTACGAGCAGTACTTC.

This chain uses TRBV28 with TRBJ1-5; D possibly corresponds to TRBD1 (6 bases). CDR3 length equals 15 residues. Germline lookup yields CDR1 MDHEN and CDR2 SYDVKM. Trimming took off 7 bases at V and 5 bases at J, with 18 bases between the two ends. The CDR3 sequence: CASTLTGRFDQPQHF. The CDR3 DNA reads as TGTGCCAGCACATTAACAGGGAGGTTTGATCAGCCCCAGCATTTT. Complete variable domain (other parts from reference TRBV28 and TRBJ1-5): DVKVTQSSRYLVKRTGEKVFLECVQDMDHENMFWYRQDPGLGLRLIYFSYDVKMKEKGDIPEGYSVSREKKERFSLILESASTNQTSMYLCASTLTGRFDQPQHFGDGTRLSIL.

The chain links TRBV21-1 to TRBJ2-3; the DNA was not compared with TRBD2, the D call given in the table. TRBV21-1 corresponds to a pseudogene. The CDR3 has 15 amino acids. In nucleotides, the CDR3 is TGTGCCAGCAGCAGGAGCGGGAGACCGTTTGATACGCAGTATTTT. Encoded protein: CASSRSGRPFDTQYF.

The J gene is TRBJ2-7, the V gene TRBV9; TRBD2 matches 8 bases. V was pared by 5 bases and J by 6 bases, with 7 bases of the junction left unmatched. Germline values: CDR1 SGDLS, CDR2 YYNGEE. This CDR3 has 13 residues. The CDR3, as DNA: TGTGCCAGCAGTGGATACGGGAGGGCCGAGCAGTACTTC. This sequence encodes CASSGYGRAEQYF.

The chain carries TRBV29-1 and TRBJ2-1; 9 bases map to TRBD2. The germline V gene has CDR1 SQVTM and CDR2 ANQGSEA. The CDR3 is made up of 14 amino acids. With V trimmed by 6 bases and J by 7 bases, 10 bases remained unmatched. The CDR3 DNA sequence: TGCAGCGTCGAGGGGCGGGGGGGCTGGAATGAGCAGTTCTTC. It is translated as CSVEGRGGWNEQFF.

The chain recombines TRBV6-1 with TRBJ2-7, with 8 bases lining up with TRBD2. The V and J ends lost 11 bases and 1 base, in that order; junction bases with no gene match: 10. The CDR3 totals 14 residues. CDR1 and CDR2 (germline): MNHNS, SASEGT. In nucleotides, the CDR3 is TGTGCCGGCCGTTCGGGAGGGGGGTCCTACGAGCAGTACTTC. Protein: CAGRSGGGSYEQYF.

CDR3 sequence: CASSIRGLNSYNEQFF. DNA of the CDR3: TGTGCCAGTAGTATACGAGGACTTAACTCCTACAATGAGCAGTTCTTC. The V and J genes are TRBV19 and TRBJ2-1; tentative D call: TRBD2 (5 bases). CDR1 is LNHDA, CDR2 SQIVND, per germline (reference sequence). The CDR3 has 16 amino acids. V was cut by 2 bases and J by 0 bases, with 11 bases left in between.

The V gene is TRBV30, the J gene TRBJ2-3; the D call may be TRBD1 or TRBD2 (6 bases each). The germline V gene has CDR1 GTSNPN and CDR2 SVGIG (reference sequence). V shed 4 bases and J shed 1 base, with 15 bases lying between them. The CDR3 is 15 amino acids. The CDR3 spells CAWTPRRGGTDTQYF. In nucleotides, the CDR3 is TGTGCCTGGACTCCGAGAAGGGGGGGCACAGATACGCAGTATTTT.

This clone was observed once. This chain joins TRBV30 and TRBJ2-5; 9 nucleotides match TRBD1. This CDR3 has 16 amino acids. Trimming took 0 bases from V and 5 from J; bases not matched to a gene: 10. Germline values: CDR1 GTSNPN, CDR2 SVGIG (reference sequence). The CDR3 sequence is CAWSVNKQGARETQYF. The CDR3 DNA sequence: TGTGCCTGGAGTGTAAATAAACAGGGGGCCCGGGAGACCCAGTACTTC.

The V gene is TRBV6-5, the J gene TRBJ1-1; D gene ambiguous. Trimming pared 6 bases from V and 1 base from J, leaving 9 bases between. Germline-derived CDR1 and CDR2 are MNHEY and SVGAGI. CDR3 length: 13 amino acids. The CDR3 coding sequence is TGTGCCAGCAGCTGGAGGTGGAACACTGAAGCTTTCTTT. Translated: CASSWRWNTEAFF.

The rearrangement joins TRBV28 to TRBJ1-2, with a possible D match to TRBD1 (5 bases). The germline V gene has CDR1 MDHEN and CDR2 SYDVKM. The ends were cut back, 7 bases at V and 8 bases at J, with 14 bases in the middle. There are 12 residues in the CDR3. CDR3 region: CASTPRGSGYTF. The CDR3 DNA follows: TGTGCCAGCACCCCTCGGGGGAGCGGCTACACCTTC.

The chain carries TRBV5-4 and TRBJ2-5; TRBD2 matches 9 bases. V lost 4 bases to trimming and J lost 2 bases; unmatched junction nucleotides: 12. CDR1 and CDR2 from the germline V gene are SGHNT and YYREEE (reference sequence). The CDR3 extends over 17 amino acids. In DNA form, the CDR3 reads TGTGCCAGCAGCACCGGTGGGGCGGGGGGGGTTCAAGAGACCCAGTACTTC. Its translation: CASSTGGAGGVQETQYF.

The chain recombines TRBV11-2 with TRBJ2-1; the match to TRBD2 covers 10 bases. The CDR3 runs 15 residues. V shed 3 bases, J shed 5 bases, and the junction held 4 bases outside the gene matches. Germline CDR1 reads SGHAT; CDR2 reads FQNNGV. In nucleotides, the CDR3 is TGTGCCAGCAGCTTGAGGACTAGCGGCAACAATGAGCAGTTCTTC. The encoded protein is CASSLRTSGNNEQFF.

The rearrangement uses TRBV7-2 and TRBJ2-3; D remains ambiguous. V lost 3 bases and J 4 bases, leaving 5 bases between the germline ends. Germline-derived CDR1 and CDR2 are SGHTA and FQGNSA. The CDR3 is made up of 12 amino acids. DNA for the CDR3: TGTGCCAGCAGCTTTATACCAGATACGCAGTATTTT. Its translation is CASSFIPDTQYF. Supplemented by reference TRBV7-2 and TRBJ2-3, the full variable domain reads GAGVSQSPSNKVTEKGKDVELRCDPISGHTALYWYRQSLGQGLEFLIYFQGNSAPDKSGLPSDRFSAERTGGSVSTLTIQRTQQEDSAVYLCASSFIPDTQYFGPGTRLTVL.

The chain combines TRBV28 with TRBJ1-2, with D possibly matching TRBD1 (5 bases). Trimming pared 6 bases from V and 6 bases from J, leaving 20 bases between. The CDR3 loop spans 15 amino acids. CDR1 and CDR2 from the germline V gene are MDHEN and SYDVKM. CDR3 amino acids: CASSPLAEGVHGYTF. CDR3 bases: TGTGCCAGCAGCCCCTTGGCTGAAGGGGTTCATGGCTACACCTTC.